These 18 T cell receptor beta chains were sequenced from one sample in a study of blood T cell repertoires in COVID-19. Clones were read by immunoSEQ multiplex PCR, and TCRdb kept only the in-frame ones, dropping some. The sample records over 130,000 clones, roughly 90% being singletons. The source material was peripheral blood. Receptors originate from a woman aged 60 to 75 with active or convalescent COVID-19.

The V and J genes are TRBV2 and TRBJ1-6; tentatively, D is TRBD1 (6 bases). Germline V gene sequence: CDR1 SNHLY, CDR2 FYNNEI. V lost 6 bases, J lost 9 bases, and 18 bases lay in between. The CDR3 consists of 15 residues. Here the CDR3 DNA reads TGTGCCAGCAGGGAACAGGGAGGCATAGGTTCACCCCTCCACTTT. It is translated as CASREQGGIGSPLHF.

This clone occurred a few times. The chain's CDR3 is CASRYRGRGTNEKLFF. CDR3 DNA sequence: TGTGCCAGCAGGTACAGGGGGCGAGGGACTAATGAAAAACTGTTTTTT. The chain carries TRBV2 and TRBJ1-4; 9 nucleotides agree with TRBD1. V was clipped by 6 bases and J by 2 bases; unmatched bases: 7. The CDR3 totals 16 residues. CDR1 is SNHLY, CDR2 FYNNEI, per germline.

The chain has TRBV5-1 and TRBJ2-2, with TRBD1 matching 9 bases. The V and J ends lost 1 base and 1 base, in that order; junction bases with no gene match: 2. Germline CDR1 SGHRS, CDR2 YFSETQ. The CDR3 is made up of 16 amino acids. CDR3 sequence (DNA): TGCGCCAGCAGCTTGTCGGGACAGGGGAACACCGGGGAGCTGTTTTTT. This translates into CASSLSGQGNTGELFF.

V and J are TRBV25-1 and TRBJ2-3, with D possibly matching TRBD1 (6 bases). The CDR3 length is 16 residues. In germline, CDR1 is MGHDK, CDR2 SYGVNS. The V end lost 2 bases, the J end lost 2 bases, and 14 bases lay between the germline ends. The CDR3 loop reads CASSERARGDTDTQYF. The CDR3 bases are TGTGCCAGCAGTGAACGAGCCAGGGGAGACACAGATACGCAGTATTTT.

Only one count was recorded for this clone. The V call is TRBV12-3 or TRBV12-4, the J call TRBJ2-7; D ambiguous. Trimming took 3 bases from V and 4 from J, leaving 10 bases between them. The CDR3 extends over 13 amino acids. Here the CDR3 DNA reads TGTGCCAGCAGTTTCGGCTCTAGGTACGAGCAGTACTTC. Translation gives CASSFGSRYEQYF.

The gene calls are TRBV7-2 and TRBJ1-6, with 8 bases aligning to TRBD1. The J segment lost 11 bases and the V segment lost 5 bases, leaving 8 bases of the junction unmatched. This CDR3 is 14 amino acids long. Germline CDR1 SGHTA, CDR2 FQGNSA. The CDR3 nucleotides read TGTGCCAGCAGCCCCGGGACAGGATATCCACCCCTCCACTTT. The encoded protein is CASSPGTGYPPLHF. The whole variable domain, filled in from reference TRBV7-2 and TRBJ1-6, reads GAGVSQSPSNKVTEKGKDVELRCDPISGHTALYWYRQSLGQGLEFLIYFQGNSAPDKSGLPSDRFSAERTGGSVSTLTIQRTQQEDSAVYLCASSPGTGYPPLHFGNGTRLTVT.

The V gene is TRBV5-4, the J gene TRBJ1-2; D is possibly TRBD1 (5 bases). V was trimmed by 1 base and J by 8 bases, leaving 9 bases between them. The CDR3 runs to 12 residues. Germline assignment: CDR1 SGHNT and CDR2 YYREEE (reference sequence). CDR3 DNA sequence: TGTGCCAGCAGCTTGCCAGGGATAGGCTACACCTTC. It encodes CASSLPGIGYTF.

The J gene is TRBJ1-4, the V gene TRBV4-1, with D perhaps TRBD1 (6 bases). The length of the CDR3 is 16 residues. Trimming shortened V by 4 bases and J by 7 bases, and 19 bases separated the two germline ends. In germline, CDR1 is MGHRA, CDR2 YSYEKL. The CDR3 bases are TGCGCCAGCAGCCTACTCCTGAAGAGGGGGGGTGAAAAACTGTTTTTT. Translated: CASSLLLKRGGEKLFF.

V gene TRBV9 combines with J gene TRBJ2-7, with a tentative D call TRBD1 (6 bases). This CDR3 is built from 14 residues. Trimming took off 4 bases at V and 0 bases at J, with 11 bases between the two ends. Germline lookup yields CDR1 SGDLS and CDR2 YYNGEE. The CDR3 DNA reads TGTGCCAGCAGCCCCAGGACAGACTCCTACGAGCAGTACTTC. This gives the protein CASSPRTDSYEQYF. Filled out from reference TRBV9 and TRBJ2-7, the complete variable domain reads DSGVTQTPKHLITATGQRVTLRCSPRSGDLSVYWYQQSLDQGLQFLIQYYNGEERAKGNILERFSAQQFPDLHSELNLSSLELGDSALYFCASSPRTDSYEQYFGPGTRLTVT.

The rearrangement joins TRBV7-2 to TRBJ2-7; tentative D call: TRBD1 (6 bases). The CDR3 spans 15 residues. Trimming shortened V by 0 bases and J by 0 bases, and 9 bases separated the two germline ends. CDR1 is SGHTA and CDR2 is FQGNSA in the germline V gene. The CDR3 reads CASSLAGTFSYEQYF. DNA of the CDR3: TGTGCCAGCAGCTTAGCGGGGACATTCTCCTACGAGCAGTACTTC.

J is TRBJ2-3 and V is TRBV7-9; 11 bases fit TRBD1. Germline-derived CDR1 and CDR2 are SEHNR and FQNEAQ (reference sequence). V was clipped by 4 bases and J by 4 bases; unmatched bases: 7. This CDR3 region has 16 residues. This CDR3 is CASSSPGQGDADTQYF. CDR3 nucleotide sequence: TGTGCCAGCAGCTCACCGGGACAGGGGGATGCAGATACGCAGTATTTT. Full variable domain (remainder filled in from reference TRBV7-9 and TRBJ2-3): DTGVSQNPRHKITKRGQNVTFRCDPISEHNRLYWYRQTLGQGPEFLTYFQNEAQLEKSRLLSDRFSAERPKGSFSTLEIQRTEQGDSAMYLCASSSPGQGDADTQYFGPGTRLTVL.

The CDR3 DNA is TGCGCCAGCAGCCAATCTAAACACGGGACAATCGATGAGCAGTTCTTC. Translating gives CASSQSKHGTIDEQFF. This chain links TRBV4-1 with TRBJ2-1, with D possibly TRBD1 on 6 matching bases. CDR3 length: 16 amino acids. Germline values: CDR1 MGHRA, CDR2 YSYEKL. V lost 2 bases and J lost 8, with 19 bases in between.

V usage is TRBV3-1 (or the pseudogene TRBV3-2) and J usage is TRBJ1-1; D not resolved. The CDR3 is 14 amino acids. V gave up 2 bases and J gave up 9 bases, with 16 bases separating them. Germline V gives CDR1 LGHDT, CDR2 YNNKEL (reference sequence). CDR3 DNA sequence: TGTGCCAGCAGCCAACAGGCCGGGATATCTAAAGCTTTCTTT. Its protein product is CASSQQAGISKAFF.

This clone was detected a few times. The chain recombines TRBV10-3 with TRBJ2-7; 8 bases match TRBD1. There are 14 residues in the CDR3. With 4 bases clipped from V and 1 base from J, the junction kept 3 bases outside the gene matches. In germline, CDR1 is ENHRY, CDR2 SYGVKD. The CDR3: CAISADRGSYEQYF. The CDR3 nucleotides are TGTGCCATCAGTGCAGACAGGGGATCCTACGAGCAGTACTTC.

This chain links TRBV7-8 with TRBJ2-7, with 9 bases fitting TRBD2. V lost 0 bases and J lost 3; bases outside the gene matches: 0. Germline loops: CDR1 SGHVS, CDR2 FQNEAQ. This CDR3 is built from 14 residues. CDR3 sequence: CASSLAAGGYEQYF. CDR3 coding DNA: TGTGCCAGCAGCTTAGCAGCGGGGGGCTACGAGCAGTACTTC.

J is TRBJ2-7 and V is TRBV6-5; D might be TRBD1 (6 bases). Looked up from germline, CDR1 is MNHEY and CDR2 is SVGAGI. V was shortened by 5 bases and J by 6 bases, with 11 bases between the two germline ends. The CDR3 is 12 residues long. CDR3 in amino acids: CASSPQGIEQYF. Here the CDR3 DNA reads TGTGCCAGCAGTCCACAGGGTATCGAGCAGTACTTC.

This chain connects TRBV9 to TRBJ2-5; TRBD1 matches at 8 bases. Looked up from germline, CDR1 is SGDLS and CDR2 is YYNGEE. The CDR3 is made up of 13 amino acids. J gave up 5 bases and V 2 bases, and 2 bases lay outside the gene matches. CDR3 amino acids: CASSVGQGETQYF. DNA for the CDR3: TGTGCCAGCAGCGTCGGACAGGGCGAGACCCAGTACTTC.

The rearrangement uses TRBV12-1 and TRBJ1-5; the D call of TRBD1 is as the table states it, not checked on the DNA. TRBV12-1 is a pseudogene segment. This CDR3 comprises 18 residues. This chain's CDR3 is CASSFARQGDYSNQPQHF. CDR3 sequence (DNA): TGTGCCAGCAGCTTTGCACGACAGGGGGACTATAGCAATCAGCCCCAGCATTTT.